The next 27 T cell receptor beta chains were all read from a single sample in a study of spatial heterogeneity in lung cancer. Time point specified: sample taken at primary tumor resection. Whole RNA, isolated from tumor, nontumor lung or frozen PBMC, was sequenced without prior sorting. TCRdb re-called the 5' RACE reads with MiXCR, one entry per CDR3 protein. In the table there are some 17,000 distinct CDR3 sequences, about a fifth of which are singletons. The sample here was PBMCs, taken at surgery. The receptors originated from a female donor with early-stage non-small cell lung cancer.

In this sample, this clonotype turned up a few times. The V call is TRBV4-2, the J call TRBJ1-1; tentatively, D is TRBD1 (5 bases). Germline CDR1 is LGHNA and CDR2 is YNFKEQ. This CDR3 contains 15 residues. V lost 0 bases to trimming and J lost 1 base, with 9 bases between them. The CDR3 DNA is TGTGCCAGCAGCCAAGAAGACAGACAGAACACTGAAGCTTTCTTT. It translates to CASSQEDRQNTEAFF.

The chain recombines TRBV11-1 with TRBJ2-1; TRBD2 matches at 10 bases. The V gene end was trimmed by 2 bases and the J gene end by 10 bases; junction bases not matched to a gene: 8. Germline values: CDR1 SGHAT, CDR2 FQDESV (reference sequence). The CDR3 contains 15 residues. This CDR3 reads CASSLSTSGFEEQFF. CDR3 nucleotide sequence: TGTGCCAGCAGCTTATCGACTAGCGGGTTCGAGGAGCAGTTCTTC.

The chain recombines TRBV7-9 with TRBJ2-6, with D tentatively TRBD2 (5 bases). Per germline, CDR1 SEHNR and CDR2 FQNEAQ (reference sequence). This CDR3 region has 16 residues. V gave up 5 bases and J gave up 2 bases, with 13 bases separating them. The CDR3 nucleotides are TGTGCCAGCAGCCCAGATGGGGAGCCTGGGGCCAACGTCCTGACTTTC. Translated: CASSPDGEPGANVLTF.

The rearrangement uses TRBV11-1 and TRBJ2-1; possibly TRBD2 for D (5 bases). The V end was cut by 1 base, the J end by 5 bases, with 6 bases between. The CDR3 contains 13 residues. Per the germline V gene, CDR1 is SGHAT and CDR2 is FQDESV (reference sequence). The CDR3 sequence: CASSLVRDNEQFF. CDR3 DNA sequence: TGTGCCAGCAGCTTAGTGAGGGACAATGAGCAGTTCTTC.

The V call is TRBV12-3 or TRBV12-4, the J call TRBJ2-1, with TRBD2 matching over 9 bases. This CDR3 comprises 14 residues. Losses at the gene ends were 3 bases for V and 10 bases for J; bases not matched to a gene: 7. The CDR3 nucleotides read TGTGCCAGCAGTTTGCGGGAGGGCCCACGGGAGCAGTTCTTC. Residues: CASSLREGPREQFF.

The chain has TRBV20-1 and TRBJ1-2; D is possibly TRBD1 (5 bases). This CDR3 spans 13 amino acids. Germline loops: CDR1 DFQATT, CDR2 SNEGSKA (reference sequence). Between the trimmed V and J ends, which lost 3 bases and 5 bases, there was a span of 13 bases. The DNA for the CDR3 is TGCAGTGCTAGGGAACGAGGGGATTATGGCTACACCTTC. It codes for CSARERGDYGYTF.

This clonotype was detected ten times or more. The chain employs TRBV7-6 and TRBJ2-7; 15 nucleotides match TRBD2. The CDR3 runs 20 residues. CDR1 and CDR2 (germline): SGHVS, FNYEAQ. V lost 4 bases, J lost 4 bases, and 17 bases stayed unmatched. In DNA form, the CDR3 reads TGTGCCAGCAGCTCCACACCCCCGGACCGGACTAGCGGGAGGGTTTACGAGCAGTACTTC. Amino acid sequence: CASSSTPPDRTSGRVYEQYF.

CDR3 DNA: TGTGCCAGCAGCTCAGGGACGGGCCAAGAGACCCAGTACTTC. It yields the protein CASSSGTGQETQYF. This chain joins TRBV7-9 and TRBJ2-5, with D perhaps TRBD1 or TRBD2 (5 bases each). V lost 4 bases and J 1 base, leaving 10 bases between the germline ends. CDR1 is SEHNR, CDR2 FQNEAQ, per germline (reference sequence). This CDR3 has 14 amino acids.

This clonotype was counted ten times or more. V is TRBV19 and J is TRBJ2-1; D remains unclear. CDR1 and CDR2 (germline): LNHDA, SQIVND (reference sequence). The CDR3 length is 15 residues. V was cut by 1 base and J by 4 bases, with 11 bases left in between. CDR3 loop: CASSIGYGGYNEQFF. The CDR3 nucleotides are TGTGCCAGTAGTATAGGGTACGGTGGTTACAATGAGCAGTTCTTC. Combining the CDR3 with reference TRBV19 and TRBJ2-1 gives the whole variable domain DGGITQSPKYLFRKEGQNVTLSCEQNLNHDAMYWYRQDPGQGLRLIYYSQIVNDFQKGDIAEGYSVSREKKESFPLTVTSAQKNPTAFYLCASSIGYGGYNEQFFGPGTRLTVL.

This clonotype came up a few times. The CDR3 sequence: CASSLVTSGKAYEQYF. CDR3 sequence (DNA): TGTGCCAGCAGCTTAGTGACTAGCGGAAAAGCCTACGAGCAGTACTTC. The V call is TRBV7-6, the J call TRBJ2-7; 9 nucleotides line up with TRBD2. CDR3 length: 16 amino acids. The ends lost 1 base at V and 2 bases at J; junction bases unmatched: 6. In germline, CDR1 is SGHVS, CDR2 FNYEAQ.

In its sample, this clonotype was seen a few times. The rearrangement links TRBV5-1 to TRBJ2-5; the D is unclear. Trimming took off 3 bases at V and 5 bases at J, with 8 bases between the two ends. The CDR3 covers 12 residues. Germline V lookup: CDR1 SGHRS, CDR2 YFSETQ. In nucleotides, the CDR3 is TGCGCCAGCAGCTCGACGCTCGAGACCCAGTACTTC. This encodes CASSSTLETQYF.

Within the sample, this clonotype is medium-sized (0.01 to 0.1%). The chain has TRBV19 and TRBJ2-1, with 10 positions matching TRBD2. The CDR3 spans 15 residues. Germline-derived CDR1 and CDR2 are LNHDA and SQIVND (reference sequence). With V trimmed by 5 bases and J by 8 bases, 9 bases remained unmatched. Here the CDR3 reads CASSLASGSGHEQFF. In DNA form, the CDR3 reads TGTGCCAGTAGTCTAGCTAGCGGGAGTGGCCATGAGCAGTTCTTC.

The CDR3 DNA reads TGTGCCAGCACCCTCGGGGAGGCCCAGTACTTC. Translated, it gives CASTLGEAQYF. This chain uses TRBV2 with TRBJ2-5, with a weak D call TRBD2 (6 bases). The CDR3 is made up of 11 amino acids. CDR1 SNHLY and CDR2 FYNNEI come from the germline V gene. Trimming shortened V by 7 bases and J by 9 bases, and 12 bases separated the two germline ends.

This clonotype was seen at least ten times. CDR3 bases: TGTGCCAGTAGTTCCCGGACAGGGACGAACACCGGGGAGCTGTTTTTT. This codes for CASSSRTGTNTGELFF. The chain joins TRBV19 to TRBJ2-2; TRBD1 aligns across 8 bases. V lost 5 bases and J lost 0; bases outside the gene matches: 5. The CDR3 spans 16 residues. The germline V gene has CDR1 LNHDA and CDR2 SQIVND (reference sequence).

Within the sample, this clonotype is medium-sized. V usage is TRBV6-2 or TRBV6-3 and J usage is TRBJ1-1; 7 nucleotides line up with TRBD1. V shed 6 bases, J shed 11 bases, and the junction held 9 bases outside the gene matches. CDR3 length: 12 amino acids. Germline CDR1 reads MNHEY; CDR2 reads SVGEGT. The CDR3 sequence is CASSFKQGKAFF. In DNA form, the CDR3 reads TGTGCCAGCAGCTTTAAACAGGGGAAGGCTTTCTTT.

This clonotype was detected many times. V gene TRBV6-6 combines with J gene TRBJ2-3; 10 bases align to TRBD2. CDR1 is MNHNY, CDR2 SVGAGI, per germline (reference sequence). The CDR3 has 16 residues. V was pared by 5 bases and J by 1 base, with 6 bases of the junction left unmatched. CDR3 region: CASSRLGLAGTDTQYF. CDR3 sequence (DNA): TGTGCCAGCAGTCGCCTAGGACTAGCGGGCACAGATACGCAGTATTTT.

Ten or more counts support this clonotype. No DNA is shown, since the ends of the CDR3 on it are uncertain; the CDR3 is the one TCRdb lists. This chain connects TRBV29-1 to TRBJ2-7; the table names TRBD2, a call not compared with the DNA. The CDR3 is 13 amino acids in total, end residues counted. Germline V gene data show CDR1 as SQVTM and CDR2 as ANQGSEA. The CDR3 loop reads CSVAGGAHYEKYF.

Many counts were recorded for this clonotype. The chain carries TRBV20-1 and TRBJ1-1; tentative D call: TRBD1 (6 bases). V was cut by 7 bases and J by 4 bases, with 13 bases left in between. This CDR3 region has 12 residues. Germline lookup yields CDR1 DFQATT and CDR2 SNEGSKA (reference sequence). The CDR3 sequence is CSGAKGGTEAFF. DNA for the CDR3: TGCAGTGGGGCGAAAGGGGGCACTGAAGCTTTCTTT.

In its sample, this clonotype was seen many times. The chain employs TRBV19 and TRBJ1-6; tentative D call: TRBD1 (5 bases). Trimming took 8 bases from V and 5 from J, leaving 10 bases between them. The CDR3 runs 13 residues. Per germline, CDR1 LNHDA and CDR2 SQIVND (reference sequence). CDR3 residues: CASAATDNSPLHF. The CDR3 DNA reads TGTGCCAGTGCGGCGACAGATAATTCACCCCTCCACTTT.

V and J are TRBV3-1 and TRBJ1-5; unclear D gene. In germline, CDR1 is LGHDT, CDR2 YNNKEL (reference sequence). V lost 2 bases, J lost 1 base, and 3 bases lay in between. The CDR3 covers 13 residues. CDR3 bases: TGTGCCAGCAGCCAAACAAGCAATCAGCCCCAGCATTTT. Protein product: CASSQTSNQPQHF.

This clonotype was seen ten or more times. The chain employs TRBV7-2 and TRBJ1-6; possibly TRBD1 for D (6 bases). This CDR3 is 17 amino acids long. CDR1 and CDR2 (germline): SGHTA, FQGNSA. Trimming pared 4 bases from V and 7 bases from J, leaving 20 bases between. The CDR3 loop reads CASSSTLRGVRNSPLHF. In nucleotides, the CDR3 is TGTGCCAGCAGCTCAACCCTCAGGGGCGTGAGAAATTCACCCCTCCACTTT.

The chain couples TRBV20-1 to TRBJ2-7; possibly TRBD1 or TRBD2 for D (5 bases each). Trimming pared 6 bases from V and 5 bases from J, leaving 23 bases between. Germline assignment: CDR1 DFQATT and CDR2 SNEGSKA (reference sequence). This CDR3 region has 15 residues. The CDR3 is CSALSGTEIADEQYF. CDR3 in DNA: TGCAGTGCCCTCTCCGGGACCGAGATTGCGGACGAGCAGTACTTC.

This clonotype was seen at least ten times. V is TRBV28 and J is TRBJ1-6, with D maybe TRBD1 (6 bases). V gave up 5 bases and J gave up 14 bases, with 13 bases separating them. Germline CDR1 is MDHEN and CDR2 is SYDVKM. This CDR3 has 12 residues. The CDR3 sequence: CASSQQGWALHF. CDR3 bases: TGTGCCAGCAGTCAACAGGGTTGGGCCCTCCACTTT.

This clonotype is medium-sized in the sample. The CDR3 spells CASSFSQTTDTQYF. CDR3 in DNA: TGCGCCAGCAGCTTCTCCCAGACCACAGATACGCAGTATTTT. V usage is TRBV5-1 and J usage is TRBJ2-3; the D is unclear. CDR1 is SGHRS and CDR2 is YFSETQ in the germline V gene. The CDR3 is 14 residues long. Trimming left V 2 bases short and J 2 bases short, with 9 bases between. Complete variable domain (other parts from reference TRBV5-1 and TRBJ2-3): KAGVTQTPRYLIKTRGQQVTLSCSPISGHRSVSWYQQTPGQGLQFLFEYFSETQRNKGNFPGRFSGRQFSNSRSEMNVSTLELGDSALYLCASSFSQTTDTQYFGPGTRLTVL.

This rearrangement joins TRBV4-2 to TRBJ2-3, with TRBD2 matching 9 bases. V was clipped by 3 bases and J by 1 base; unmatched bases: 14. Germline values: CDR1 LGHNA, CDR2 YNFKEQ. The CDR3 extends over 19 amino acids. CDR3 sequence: CASSQIGSGGSFRTDTQYF. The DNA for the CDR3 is TGTGCCAGCAGCCAGATAGGTAGCGGGGGATCCTTCCGCACAGATACGCAGTATTTT.

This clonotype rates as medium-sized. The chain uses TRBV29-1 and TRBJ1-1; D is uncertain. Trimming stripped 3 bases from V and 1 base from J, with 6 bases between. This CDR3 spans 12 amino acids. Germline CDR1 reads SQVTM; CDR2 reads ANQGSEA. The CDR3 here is CSVDLGNTEAFF. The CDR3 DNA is TGCAGCGTTGATCTCGGGAACACTGAAGCTTTCTTT.

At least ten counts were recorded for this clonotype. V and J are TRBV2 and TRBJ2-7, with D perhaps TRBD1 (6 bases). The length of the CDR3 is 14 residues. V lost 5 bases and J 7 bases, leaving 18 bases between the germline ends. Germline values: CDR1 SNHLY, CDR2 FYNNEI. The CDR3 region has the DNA TGTGCCAGCAGTCCCACCGGACAGTTTAGGGAGCAGTACTTC. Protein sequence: CASSPTGQFREQYF.